What follows are 32 T cell receptor beta chains derived from one specimen sequenced in a study. TCRdb re-derived calls from the RT-PCR reads in MiXCR, one entry per CDR3 protein. The repertoire holds 550,000 to 750,000 distinct CDR3 sequences, approximately 15% seen once, with 3.6% in the top ten. Sequenced material: memory CD4+ T cells from blood. The receptors derive from a female donor in good health, serving as a healthy control.

This clonotype was observed a handful of times. This chain uses TRBV7-2 with TRBJ2-5; TRBD1 matches 10 bases. The germline V gene has CDR1 SGHTA and CDR2 FQGNSA. Trimming cost V 2 bases and J 4 bases; bases outside gene matches: 7. The CDR3 totals 16 residues. The CDR3 region has the DNA TGTGCCAGCAGCTTACGGACAGGGGGTTTCCTAGAGACCCAGTACTTC. This encodes CASSLRTGGFLETQYF.

This clonotype was detected many times. The V gene is TRBV9, the J gene TRBJ1-5; 8 positions match TRBD1. The CDR3 spans 15 residues. Germline loops: CDR1 SGDLS, CDR2 YYNGEE. V was pared by 4 bases and J by 2 bases, with 5 bases of the junction left unmatched. The DNA of the CDR3 is TGTGCCAGCAGCTCACAGGGGGGCGGCAATCAGCCCCAGCATTTT. Its translation is CASSSQGGGNQPQHF.

The CDR3 DNA follows: TGTGCCAGCAGTTACCCGGGCACCCCTAACACCGGGGAGCTGTTTTTT. It yields the protein CASSYPGTPNTGELFF. The chain couples TRBV6-6 to TRBJ2-2; D call uncertain. V was clipped by 2 bases and J by 2 bases, with 12 bases between them. Germline loops: CDR1 MNHNY, CDR2 SVGAGI (reference sequence). The CDR3 is 16 residues long.

The rearrangement uses TRBV11-2 and TRBJ2-1, with 7 bases identical to TRBD2. In germline, CDR1 is SGHAT, CDR2 FQNNGV. CDR3 length: 15 amino acids. V lost 3 bases to trimming and J lost 4 bases; unmatched junction nucleotides: 6. CDR3 region: CASSFRIGGYNEQFF. For the CDR3, the DNA is TGTGCCAGCAGCTTTCGTATCGGGGGGTACAATGAGCAGTTCTTC.

The chain links TRBV20-1 to TRBJ1-1; D unresolved. Germline CDR1 reads DFQATT; CDR2 reads SNEGSKA (reference sequence). Trimming stripped 3 bases from V and 0 bases from J, with 14 bases between. The CDR3 extends over 15 amino acids. The CDR3 nucleotides are TGCAGTGCTAGTGTAGCGGACCTCATGAACACTGAAGCTTTCTTT. Its protein product is CSASVADLMNTEAFF.

The chain is built from TRBV5-1 and TRBJ2-1; D might be TRBD1 (7 bases). The CDR3 totals 13 residues. V was shortened by 7 bases and J by 8 bases, with 16 bases between the two germline ends. CDR1 is SGHRS, CDR2 YFSETQ, per germline. CDR3 residues: CASAGTASDEQFF. The CDR3, as DNA: TGCGCCAGCGCGGGGACAGCCAGCGATGAGCAGTTCTTC.

This clonotype was found a few times. DNA of the CDR3: TGTGCCAGCAGCTCTCGGACCGGGAGGGGTCAGCCCCAGCATTTT. Protein sequence: CASSSRTGRGQPQHF. V gene TRBV5-6 combines with J gene TRBJ1-5; D is perhaps TRBD1 (5 bases). CDR3 length: 15 residues. Trimming removed 3 bases from V and 6 bases from J, with 16 bases in between. Germline CDR1 reads SGHDT; CDR2 reads YYEEEE.

This clonotype was counted only a few times. The chain carries TRBV2 and TRBJ1-5, with no clear D. Germline V gives CDR1 SNHLY, CDR2 FYNNEI. This CDR3 contains 15 residues. With 0 bases removed from V and 4 bases from J, the gap between germline ends came to 10 bases. CDR3 sequence reads: CASSEARARNQPQHF. DNA of the CDR3: TGTGCCAGCAGTGAAGCTCGGGCCCGGAATCAGCCCCAGCATTTT.

This clonotype was detected only a few times. CDR3 DNA: TGCAGTGCTCCGCCGGGCGTCAGCGGTGACATTCAGTACTTC. Translating gives CSAPPGVSGDIQYF. The chain couples TRBV20-1 to TRBJ2-4; D may be TRBD2 (5 bases). Between the trimmed V and J ends, which lost 5 bases and 8 bases, there was a span of 19 bases. The CDR3 runs 14 residues. Germline-derived CDR1 and CDR2 are DFQATT and SNEGSKA (reference sequence).

The sample holds a few counts of this clonotype. The chain combines TRBV27 with TRBJ2-6; TRBD1 is a possible D gene (5 bases). V lost 5 bases to trimming and J lost 1 base, with 21 bases between them. The CDR3 runs to 19 residues. Germline CDR1 reads MNHEY; CDR2 reads SMNVEV (reference sequence). CDR3 protein: CASSAQPDRIGSGANVLTF. For the CDR3, the DNA is TGTGCCAGCAGTGCACAACCCGACAGAATAGGGTCTGGGGCCAACGTCCTGACTTTC.

V gene TRBV6-1 combines with J gene TRBJ2-5; 8 bases map to TRBD2. Per germline, CDR1 MNHNS and CDR2 SASEGT. The trim removed 4 bases at V and 3 bases at J, leaving 7 bases unmatched. CDR3 size: 15 residues. The DNA of the CDR3 is TGTGCCAGCAGTGGAGAAAGCGGGAGTGAAGAGACCCAGTACTTC. Protein sequence: CASSGESGSEETQYF.

This clonotype has only a few counts. The chain couples TRBV25-1 to TRBJ2-3; 8 positions agree with TRBD2. The CDR3 spans 13 residues. Trimming took 3 bases from V and 6 from J; bases not matched to a gene: 2. Germline-derived CDR1 and CDR2 are MGHDK and SYGVNS. CDR3 loop: CASSDGGRDTQYF. Here the CDR3 DNA reads TGTGCCAGCAGTGATGGCGGGAGGGATACGCAGTATTTT.

This clonotype was found many times. The gene calls are TRBV7-2 and TRBJ2-5; D is ambiguous. The CDR3 is made up of 14 amino acids. Germline values: CDR1 SGHTA, CDR2 FQGNSA. The V and J ends lost 1 base and 3 bases respectively, with 9 bases between them. The CDR3 region is CASSLDPREETQYF. The CDR3 DNA follows: TGTGCCAGCAGCTTAGACCCACGGGAAGAGACCCAGTACTTC.

The rearrangement uses TRBV4-3 and TRBJ2-5, with 13 bases fitting TRBD2. Germline values: CDR1 LGHNA, CDR2 YSLEER. The CDR3 loop spans 17 amino acids. V shed 1 base and J 1 base; nucleotides not matched to a gene: 3. CDR3 region: CASSQGGTSGAQETQYF. DNA for the CDR3: TGCGCCAGCAGCCAAGGCGGGACTAGCGGGGCCCAAGAGACCCAGTACTTC.

The table lists this clonotype with a few counts. The J gene is TRBJ2-7, the V gene TRBV6-6; TRBD1 might be the D (6 bases). The CDR3 runs 14 residues. Trimming shortened V by 6 bases and J by 0 bases, and 12 bases separated the two germline ends. The germline CDR1 and CDR2 sequences are MNHNY and SVGAGI (reference sequence). CDR3 nucleotides: TGTGCCAGCAGACAGTACAGGGTCTCCTACGAGCAGTACTTC. Its translation is CASRQYRVSYEQYF.

This clonotype was observed a handful of times. The gene calls are TRBV7-8 and TRBJ1-4, with D unresolved. The germline V gene encodes CDR1 SGHVS and CDR2 FQNEAQ. The V and J ends lost 5 bases and 8 bases respectively, with 9 bases between them. The CDR3 spans 12 residues. CDR3 sequence reads: CASSRRWEKLFF. The CDR3 nucleotides read TGTGCCAGCAGCCGGAGATGGGAAAAACTGTTTTTT.

This chain links TRBV5-1 with TRBJ1-1; D gene ambiguous. This CDR3 has 15 residues. Germline loops: CDR1 SGHRS, CDR2 YFSETQ. Between the trimmed V and J ends, which lost 1 base and 4 bases, there was a span of 14 bases. The CDR3 loop reads CASSLLAARRTEAFF. The CDR3 DNA follows: TGCGCCAGCAGCTTGCTGGCAGCAAGACGCACTGAAGCTTTCTTT. The variable domain in full, with the rest retrieved from reference TRBV5-1 and TRBJ1-1, is KAGVTQTPRYLIKTRGQQVTLSCSPISGHRSVSWYQQTPGQGLQFLFEYFSETQRNKGNFPGRFSGRQFSNSRSEMNVSTLELGDSALYLCASSLLAARRTEAFFGQGTRLTVV.

There are many counts of this clonotype. The chain recombines TRBV12-3 or TRBV12-4 with TRBJ2-1; 10 bases are a match to TRBD1. V lost 6 bases and J lost 5; bases outside the gene matches: 1. The CDR3 has 13 residues. CDR3 sequence (DNA): TGTGCCAGCAGCGGACAGGGGGACAATGAGCAGTTCTTC. Encoded protein: CASSGQGDNEQFF.

Only a few counts were recorded for this clonotype. The chain recombines TRBV12-3 or TRBV12-4 with TRBJ2-7; D tentatively reads TRBD1 or TRBD2 (5 bases each). The length of the CDR3 is 18 residues. Deletions cut 5 bases from V and 0 bases from J, with 23 bases between. The CDR3 reads CASSPSTLGRADSYEQYF. CDR3 nucleotide sequence: TGTGCCAGCAGTCCCTCGACCCTGGGGCGGGCGGACTCCTACGAGCAGTACTTC.

The table lists this clonotype with a count of one. The chain recombines TRBV20-1 with TRBJ2-1; D gene ambiguous. This CDR3 contains 12 residues. Trimming cost V 5 bases and J 4 bases, with 9 bases left between them. Looked up from germline, CDR1 is DFQATT and CDR2 is SNEGSKA (reference sequence). The CDR3 protein is CSASDQYNEQFF. The CDR3 DNA reads as TGCAGTGCTTCGGACCAGTACAATGAGCAGTTCTTC.

This clonotype was counted a few times. The V and J genes are TRBV12-3 or TRBV12-4 and TRBJ1-1; D is unclear. The CDR3 has 16 residues. The V end was cut by 3 bases, the J end by 0 bases, with 14 bases between. In nucleotides, the CDR3 is TGTGCCAGCAGTTTTCACCCTGGAAGTATGAACACTGAAGCTTTCTTT. Translation: CASSFHPGSMNTEAFF.

This clonotype was seen many times. The V call is TRBV6-5, the J call TRBJ2-7, with 8 positions matching TRBD1. This CDR3 is 17 amino acids long. Germline loops: CDR1 MNHEY, CDR2 SVGAGI. J lost 4 bases, V lost 0 bases, and 11 bases had no gene match. CDR3 in DNA: TGTGCCAGCAGTTACTCGGCGAACAGGGGGACGGCTTACGAGCAGTACTTC. Translated: CASSYSANRGTAYEQYF.

V gene TRBV11-3 combines with J gene TRBJ2-1; D gene unclear. The V gene lost 2 bases and the J gene lost 9 bases, with 11 bases spanning the gap. CDR3 length: 13 residues. Looked up from germline, CDR1 is SGHNT and CDR2 is YENEEA. The CDR3 DNA follows: TGTGCCAGCAGCTTAAATTCCCTCGGTGAGCAGTTCTTC. Translated, it gives CASSLNSLGEQFF. Drawing the rest from reference TRBV11-3 and TRBJ2-1, the complete variable domain is EAGVVQSPRYKIIEKKQPVAFWCNPISGHNTLYWYLQNLGQGPELLIRYENEEAVDDSQLPKDRFSAERLKGVDSTLKIQPAELGDSAVYLCASSLNSLGEQFFGPGTRLTVL.

This chain links TRBV28 with TRBJ1-3, with D maybe TRBD1 (6 bases). The CDR3 has 16 residues. CDR1 and CDR2 (germline): MDHEN, SYDVKM. Trimming cost V 5 bases and J 5 bases, with 19 bases left between them. CDR3 DNA: TGTGCCAGCAGTCCGAGGAGGACAGTGGAAAGAAACACCATATATTTT. It codes for CASSPRRTVERNTIYF.

The CDR3 DNA reads TGTGCCAGCAGTAGCGGGGGGGCCGGTAATGAGCAGTTCTTC. Its protein is CASSSGGAGNEQFF. J is TRBJ2-1 and V is TRBV6-6, with TRBD2 identical over 10 bases. Germline CDR1 reads MNHNY; CDR2 reads SVGAGI (reference sequence). This CDR3 contains 14 residues. The V segment lost 5 bases and the J segment 7 bases; nucleotides outside the gene matches: 5.

This clonotype appeared many times. The chain uses TRBV7-3 and TRBJ1-2; no firm D call. This CDR3 comprises 13 residues. V lost 6 bases and J 5 bases, leaving 13 bases between the germline ends. Germline CDR1 reads SGHTA; CDR2 reads FQGTGA. The chain's CDR3 is CASRTTAGYGYTF. As DNA, the CDR3 is TGTGCCAGCAGAACAACGGCGGGATATGGCTACACCTTC.

This clonotype was counted many times. The gene calls are TRBV4-2 and TRBJ2-1, with TRBD2 matching over 9 bases. Germline V CDR1 and CDR2: LGHNA, YNFKEQ. The CDR3 runs 18 residues. J gave up 5 bases and V 1 base, and 12 bases lay outside the gene matches. CDR3 region: CASSQVGRASGINNEQFF. CDR3 in DNA: TGTGCCAGCAGCCAAGTGGGTAGGGCTAGCGGGATCAACAATGAGCAGTTCTTC.

This clonotype turned up a few times. The CDR3, as DNA: TGTGCCAGCAGCTCTGCTTATGAAAAACTGTTTTTT. Protein product: CASSSAYEKLFF. The chain joins TRBV7-9 to TRBJ1-4, with D hard to call. From germline, CDR1 is SEHNR and CDR2 FQNEAQ (reference sequence). This CDR3 contains 12 residues. Trimming removed 4 bases at V and 6 bases at J, with 6 bases between.

Ten or more counts support this clonotype. The chain has TRBV20-1 and TRBJ2-3; 12 bases are shared with TRBD2. Germline CDR1 reads DFQATT; CDR2 reads SNEGSKA (reference sequence). Germline trimming cut 5 bases from V and 0 bases from J; bases unmatched to any gene: 0. The CDR3 runs 14 residues. CDR3 amino acids: CSAGTSGSTDTQYF. DNA for the CDR3: TGCAGTGCTGGGACTAGCGGGAGCACAGATACGCAGTATTTT.

This clonotype was counted many times. V and J are TRBV5-1 and TRBJ2-3; D unclear. V shed 0 bases and J shed 6 bases, with 11 bases lying between them. This CDR3 is 14 amino acids long. In germline, CDR1 is SGHRS, CDR2 YFSETQ. The CDR3 loop is CASSLAVDRDTQYF. The CDR3 DNA is TGCGCCAGCAGCTTGGCCGTGGACCGTGATACGCAGTATTTT.

This clonotype was observed many times. This chain's CDR3 is CASSSASGRAGTQYF. The CDR3 DNA follows: TGTGCCAGCAGCTCGGCTAGCGGGAGGGCTGGGACCCAGTACTTC. This chain connects TRBV7-2 to TRBJ2-5; 12 bases match TRBD2. This CDR3 is built from 15 residues. Germline loops: CDR1 SGHTA, CDR2 FQGNSA. The J segment lost 7 bases and the V segment lost 4 bases, leaving 7 bases of the junction unmatched.

This clonotype was detected ten times or more. V usage is TRBV20-1 and J usage is TRBJ2-3, with D hard to call. The germline gives CDR1 DFQATT, CDR2 SNEGSKA (reference sequence). This CDR3 is 13 amino acids long. Trimming stripped 5 bases from V and 2 bases from J, with 11 bases between. In DNA, the CDR3 is TGCAGTGCTCTCGTCCGGGCCACAGATACGCAGTATTTT. This sequence encodes CSALVRATDTQYF.